These 2 T cell receptor beta chains came from one sample sequenced in a study of human T cells and chemical hapten exposure. The time point denotes: patch test 2, 6 weeks after DPC sensitization. Treatment meaning: therapeutic diphenylcyclopropenone sensitization with weekly scalp DPC. TCRdb fed the RACE reads into MiXCR, producing one record per CDR3 protein. The data contain roughly 380,000 distinct CDR3 sequences, about 6.9% of them singletons. Sequencing used whole blood, obtained in connection with sensitization to the hapten diphenylcyclopropenone (DPC). These receptor sequences come from a woman aged 18-29 years with alopecia areata. Some clones in this sample may be carry-over from other donors' samples.

This clonotype was seen many times. V and J are TRBV20-1 and TRBJ1-1; 9 bases agree with TRBD1. Germline values: CDR1 DFQATT, CDR2 SNEGSKA (reference sequence). With 7 bases clipped from V and 11 bases from J, the junction kept 11 bases outside the gene matches. This CDR3 spans 12 amino acids. CDR3 in amino acids: CSVLDRGEAAFF. The CDR3 nucleotides read TGCAGTGTCTTGGACAGGGGAGAAGCGGCTTTCTTT.

This clonotype has a handful of counts. The chain has TRBV20-1 and TRBJ1-6, with D unresolved. V was clipped by 1 base and J by 4 bases, with 5 bases between them. Per the germline V gene, CDR1 is DFQATT and CDR2 is SNEGSKA (reference sequence). There are 13 residues in the CDR3. The CDR3 sequence is CSARGVYNSPLHF. Written as DNA, the CDR3 is TGCAGTGCTAGAGGGGTTTATAATTCACCCCTCCACTTT.